This T cell receptor (beta chain) is from a study of breast tumors, draining lymph nodes, adjacent tissues. V shed 9 bases and J shed 3 bases, with 17 bases lying between them. Germline V gene lookup returns CDR1 MNHNS and CDR2 SASEGT. The CDR3 has 14 residues. One entry per CDR3 protein, called by TCRdb with MiXCR from the multiplex PCR reads. The data hold 170,000 or so distinct CDR3 sequences, with 30% to 35% observed a single time. Study results and limitations: Tumor T cell lymph node origin was a supported hypothesis, not proven.

Samples came from axillary lymph nodes draining the breast cancer. This clonotype appeared a few times. Its antigen is currently unknown. The specimen was axillary lymph node tissue. The TCR comes from a female donor with breast cancer. Some clones in this sample may be carry-over from other donors' samples. The chain is built from TRBV6-1 and TRBJ1-2; D is perhaps TRBD1 (5 bases). Here the CDR3 reads CASTSGGKDYGYTF. Written as DNA, the CDR3 is TGTGCCAGTACCTCGGGGGGGAAAGACTATGGCTACACCTTC.